This note documents a single TCR beta chain sequence. Its target is unknown. The data originate from a study of OX40 agonist ivuxolimab in advanced cancers. Whole-study context: Dosing consisted of intravenous ivuxolimab at 0.01 to 10 mg/kg every 2 weeks. Melanoma, hepatocellular carcinoma, head and neck or renal cell cancer occurred in dose-escalation patients. Participants averaged approximately 60 years of age (range about 23 to 90) and were around 83% male. General study results and limits: Some nonresponders also had low normalized T-cell clonal expansion.

This CDR3 comprises 13 residues. V was trimmed by 11 bases and J by 1 base, leaving 14 bases between them. The germline V gene has CDR1 MDHEN and CDR2 SYDVKM. Measured with immunoSEQ multiplex PCR; TCRdb has only the in-frame clones, and not every one. The profile shows about 100,000 clones, around nine tenths of them singletons. The gene calls are TRBV28 and TRBJ1-2; D is possibly TRBD1 (6 bases). The input for sequencing was CD4+ or CD8+ T cells sorted from blood, taken in a trial of the OX40 agonist ivuxolimab. This clonotype was sampled from an adult with an advanced solid tumor such as melanoma, head and neck, liver or kidney cancer. The CDR3, as DNA: TGTGCCTCCCAGCGGGACATTAACTATGGCTACACCTTC. Translating gives CASQRDINYGYTF.